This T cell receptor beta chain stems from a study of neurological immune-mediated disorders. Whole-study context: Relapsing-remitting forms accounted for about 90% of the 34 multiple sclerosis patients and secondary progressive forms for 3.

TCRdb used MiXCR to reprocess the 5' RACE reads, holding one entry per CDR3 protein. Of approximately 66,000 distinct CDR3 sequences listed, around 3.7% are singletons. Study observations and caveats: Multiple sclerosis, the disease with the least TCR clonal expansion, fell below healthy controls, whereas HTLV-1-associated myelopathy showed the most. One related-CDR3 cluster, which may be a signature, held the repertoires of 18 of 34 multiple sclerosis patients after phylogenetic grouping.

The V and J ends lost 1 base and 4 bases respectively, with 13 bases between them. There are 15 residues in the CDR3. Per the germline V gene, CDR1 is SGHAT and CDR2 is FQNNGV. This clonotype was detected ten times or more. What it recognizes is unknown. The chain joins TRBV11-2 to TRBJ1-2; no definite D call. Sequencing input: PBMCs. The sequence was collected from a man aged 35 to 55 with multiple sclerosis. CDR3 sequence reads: CASSLGTLSGYGYTF. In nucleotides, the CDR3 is TGTGCCAGCAGCTTAGGAACCTTAAGTGGCTATGGCTACACCTTC.